The 8 T cell receptor beta chains presented below share a single source sample, sequenced in a study of blood T cell repertoires in COVID-19. TCRdb keeps only in-frame clones here, not all; method: immunoSEQ multiplex PCR. The sample has approximately 150,000 clones, around 80% seen once. Specimen: PBMCs or T cells enriched from blood (not recorded which). The receptors were sampled from a man in his sixties or seventies who had been exposed to COVID-19.

J is TRBJ2-7 and V is TRBV11-2; weak D call: TRBD1 (5 bases). Per germline, CDR1 SGHAT and CDR2 FQNNGV. This CDR3 is built from 15 residues. The germline V and J ends were trimmed by 3 bases and 1 base, with 13 bases remaining between them. Here the CDR3 DNA reads TGTGCCAGCAGCTTGGAGTTAAGGGGATCCTACGAGCAGTACTTC. This sequence encodes CASSLELRGSYEQYF.

V and J are TRBV4-1 and TRBJ2-7; D ambiguous. CDR3 size: 16 residues. Germline V CDR1 and CDR2: MGHRA, YSYEKL. V lost 0 bases to trimming and J lost 0 bases, with 12 bases between them. The DNA of the CDR3 is TGCGCCAGCAGCCAAGATGAGTCCCGTCGCTCCTACGAGCAGTACTTC. This sequence encodes CASSQDESRRSYEQYF.

The rearrangement uses TRBV24-1 and TRBJ1-6; D unclear. The CDR3 spans 13 residues. V was shortened by 5 bases and J by 7 bases, with 8 bases between the two germline ends. Germline values: CDR1 KGHDR, CDR2 SFDVKD. CDR3 bases: TGTGCCACCAGTGCGGCGGTAAATTCACCCCTCCACTTT. Translation: CATSAAVNSPLHF.

The gene calls are TRBV6-5 and TRBJ2-7; 11 bases line up with TRBD1. V was clipped by 5 bases and J by 5 bases; unmatched bases: 8. CDR3 length: 15 amino acids. CDR1 is MNHEY and CDR2 is SVGAGI in the germline V gene. Here the CDR3 reads CASSTSGTGGDEQYF. The CDR3 DNA follows: TGTGCCAGCAGTACGTCCGGGACAGGGGGTGACGAGCAGTACTTC.

This chain uses TRBV6-5 with TRBJ1-3; D gene uncertain. Per the germline V gene, CDR1 is MNHEY and CDR2 is SVGAGI. There are 16 residues in the CDR3. The germline V and J ends were trimmed by 0 bases and 3 bases, with 12 bases remaining between them. The CDR3, as DNA: TGTGCCAGCAGTTACTCGAATAAGAGACTTGGAAACACCATATATTTT. It is translated as CASSYSNKRLGNTIYF.

The chain uses TRBV27 and TRBJ2-2; D not certain. Germline V gene data show CDR1 as MNHEY and CDR2 as SMNVEV (reference sequence). CDR3 length: 13 amino acids. V was clipped by 6 bases and J by 4 bases, with 9 bases between them. This chain's CDR3 is CASRLGLTGELFF. The CDR3 DNA sequence: TGTGCCAGCAGGTTAGGGCTCACCGGGGAGCTGTTTTTT.

The rearrangement joins TRBV27 to TRBJ1-1; tentative D call: TRBD1 (5 bases). The V gene's germline CDR1 is MNHEY and CDR2 SMNVEV (reference sequence). With 5 bases removed from V and 6 bases from J, the gap between germline ends came to 13 bases. The CDR3 runs to 13 residues. Here the CDR3 DNA reads TGTGCCAGCAGTCCACCCGCGGGGGCTGAAGCTTTCTTT. Translation gives CASSPPAGAEAFF.

This CDR3 reads CASSIIRTTNEKLFF. The DNA of the CDR3 is TGTGCCAGTAGTATAATCAGGACAACTAATGAAAAACTGTTTTTT. The rearrangement uses TRBV19 and TRBJ1-4, with D unresolved. V was trimmed by 2 bases and J by 0 bases, leaving 7 bases between them. CDR3 size: 15 residues. Germline assignment: CDR1 LNHDA and CDR2 SQIVND (reference sequence).